These 21 T cell receptor beta chains originate from one sample sequenced in a study of multiple sclerosis patients with progressive multifocal leukoencephalopathy. Time point indicated: before natalizumab initiation. TCRdb's table, derived via immunoSEQ multiplex PCR, lists solely in-frame clones and lacks some. The data contain roughly 31,000 clones, around nine tenths of them singletons. Sequenced material: PBMCs. Receptor source: a human donor with multiple sclerosis.

The V call is TRBV5-1, the J call TRBJ2-2; D might be TRBD2 (6 bases). The CDR3 sequence is 17 residues long. The ends were cut back, 0 bases at V and 6 bases at J, with 18 bases in the middle. CDR1 is SGHRS and CDR2 is YFSETQ in the germline V gene. This CDR3 reads CASSLESRLVIAGELFF. The CDR3 nucleotides read TGCGCCAGCAGCTTGGAAAGCAGACTAGTGATTGCCGGGGAGCTGTTTTTT.

The chain carries TRBV6-5 and TRBJ1-1; D possibly corresponds to TRBD1 (6 bases). The germline V and J ends were trimmed by 2 bases and 0 bases, with 7 bases remaining between them. The CDR3 loop spans 14 amino acids. The germline V gene has CDR1 MNHEY and CDR2 SVGAGI. CDR3 coding DNA: TGTGCCAGCAGTTACGGGGGGCTGAACACTGAAGCTTTCTTT. Its protein is CASSYGGLNTEAFF.

This chain uses TRBV5-4 with TRBJ2-2; D ambiguous. The ends were cut back, 4 bases at V and 5 bases at J, with 6 bases in the middle. Looked up from germline, CDR1 is SGHNT and CDR2 is YYREEE (reference sequence). The CDR3 contains 12 residues. In nucleotides, the CDR3 is TGTGCCAGCAGCGTTTTGACCGGGGAGCTGTTTTTT. It yields the protein CASSVLTGELFF.

The CDR3 nucleotides read TGCAGCGTTCGGTCAGGGACGAACACTGAAGCTTTCTTT. Protein sequence: CSVRSGTNTEAFF. The chain combines TRBV29-1 with TRBJ1-1, with TRBD1 as a possible D gene (5 bases). The germline gives CDR1 SQVTM, CDR2 ANQGSEA. CDR3 length equals 13 residues. Trimming pared 5 bases from V and 1 base from J, leaving 11 bases between.

This chain connects TRBV10-1 to TRBJ2-2; D is unresolved. CDR1 is WNHNN and CDR2 is SYGVQD in the germline V gene (reference sequence). The CDR3 is 13 residues long. The germline V and J ends were trimmed by 2 bases and 6 bases, with 7 bases remaining between them. The CDR3 nucleotides read TGCGCCAGCAGTGAGCTCCGATCCGGGGAGCTGTTTTTT. This translates into CASSELRSGELFF.

This clone has just one count. The V and J genes are TRBV18 and TRBJ2-7; tentative D call: TRBD1 (5 bases). Germline CDR1 reads KGHSH; CDR2 reads LQKENI. The CDR3 is 13 residues long. V was pared by 3 bases and J by 3 bases, with 9 bases between. The CDR3: CASSPADSYEQYF. The CDR3 bases are TGTGCCAGCTCACCGGCTGACAGCTACGAGCAGTACTTC.

The table lists this clone with a few counts. This chain uses TRBV28 with TRBJ2-7; tentative D call: TRBD2 (7 bases). The CDR3 runs to 12 residues. V lost 5 bases and J 11 bases, leaving 16 bases between the germline ends. Germline V lookup: CDR1 MDHEN, CDR2 SYDVKM. The CDR3 loop is CASSPPRGAEYF. DNA of the CDR3: TGTGCCAGCAGTCCCCCTCGGGGGGCGGAGTACTTC.

The rearrangement uses TRBV7-2 and TRBJ1-5, with D unclear. The CDR3 sequence is 13 residues long. The V and J ends lost 5 bases and 3 bases respectively, with 8 bases between them. Germline lookup yields CDR1 SGHTA and CDR2 FQGNSA. CDR3 amino acids: CASSAGFNQPQHF. The CDR3 DNA reads TGTGCCAGCAGCGCGGGGTTCAATCAGCCCCAGCATTTT.

CDR3 sequence: CASRVRGNQPQHF. CDR3 nucleotide sequence: TGTGCCAGCAGAGTCAGGGGCAATCAGCCCCAGCATTTT. The genes are TRBV6-5 and TRBJ1-5; possibly TRBD1 for D (5 bases). CDR1 MNHEY and CDR2 SVGAGI come from the germline V gene. Between the trimmed V and J ends, which lost 6 bases and 2 bases, there was a span of 8 bases. The CDR3 contains 13 residues.

In its sample, this clone was seen once. This rearrangement joins TRBV7-9 to TRBJ2-5; D is perhaps TRBD2 (6 bases). Germline V gene lookup returns CDR1 SEHNR and CDR2 FQNEAQ (reference sequence). The CDR3 loop spans 16 amino acids. The ends were cut back, 6 bases at V and 1 base at J, with 18 bases in the middle. Here the CDR3 reads CASRLQGGATQETQYF. In DNA form, the CDR3 reads TGTGCCAGCAGGTTGCAAGGCGGGGCCACCCAAGAGACCCAGTACTTC. The whole variable domain, remainder taken from reference TRBV7-9 and TRBJ2-5, is DTGVSQNPRHKITKRGQNVTFRCDPISEHNRLYWYRQTLGQGPEFLTYFQNEAQLEKSRLLSDRFSAERPKGSFSTLEIQRTEQGDSAMYLCASRLQGGATQETQYFGPGTRLLVL.

The V gene is TRBV5-4, the J gene TRBJ2-5, with D possibly being TRBD1 (6 bases). The CDR3 is made up of 16 amino acids. Deletions cut 3 bases from V and 3 bases from J, with 18 bases between. Germline V CDR1 and CDR2: SGHNT, YYREEE (reference sequence). CDR3 sequence (DNA): TGTGCCAGCAGCTCGCCCCTTGGACAGCATAAAGAGACCCAGTACTTC. Protein sequence: CASSSPLGQHKETQYF.

The rearrangement links TRBV7-9 to TRBJ2-3; 8 bases are a match to TRBD2. Germline assignment: CDR1 SEHNR and CDR2 FQNEAQ (reference sequence). V dropped 8 bases and J dropped 3; count of bases not matched to a gene: 10. The CDR3 is 15 residues long. The CDR3 here is CASASGRDGTDTQYF. The CDR3 DNA reads TGTGCCAGCGCCTCCGGGAGGGATGGAACAGATACGCAGTATTTT.

The J gene is TRBJ1-6, the V gene TRBV9; D unclear. The CDR3 consists of 14 residues. Germline V lookup: CDR1 SGDLS, CDR2 YYNGEE. Trimming took off 0 bases at V and 8 bases at J, with 9 bases between the two ends. Here the CDR3 reads CASSVVAEDSPLHF. The CDR3 nucleotides read TGTGCCAGCAGCGTAGTCGCGGAGGATTCACCCCTCCACTTT.

The chain employs TRBV9 and TRBJ1-2, with unresolved D. CDR3 size: 13 residues. Germline values: CDR1 SGDLS, CDR2 YYNGEE. V gave up 4 bases and J gave up 5 bases, with 12 bases separating them. For the CDR3, the DNA is TGTGCCAGCAGCCCCCGCAGTCTTTATGGCTACACCTTC. Translated: CASSPRSLYGYTF.

The rearrangement links TRBV7-2 to TRBJ2-7, with TRBD2 matching 8 bases. V gave up 6 bases and J gave up 5 bases; unmatched junction bases: 15. The germline CDR1 and CDR2 sequences are SGHTA and FQGNSA. The CDR3 extends over 16 amino acids. The CDR3, as DNA: TGTGCCAGCAGTCTCGGACTAGCCCAGGGTCTGCACGAGCAGTACTTC. Protein product: CASSLGLAQGLHEQYF.

The V call is TRBV6-5, the J call TRBJ1-2; D possibly corresponds to TRBD1 (6 bases). The germline V gene encodes CDR1 MNHEY and CDR2 SVGAGI. This CDR3 region has 14 residues. V dropped 4 bases and J dropped 8 bases, with 17 bases sitting between them. In DNA, the CDR3 is TGTGCCAGCAGTTCGCTACAGGGCCATGGAGGCTACACCTTC. It translates to CASSSLQGHGGYTF.

This sequence joins TRBV7-3 and TRBJ2-5; D might be TRBD2 (6 bases). Trimming cost V 4 bases and J 9 bases, with 15 bases left between them. CDR3 size: 13 residues. The germline gives CDR1 SGHTA, CDR2 FQGTGA. As DNA, the CDR3 is TGTGCCAGCAGCTCCGATGGTTCGGGGGCCCAGTACTTC. It translates to CASSSDGSGAQYF.

Only one count was recorded for this clone. The CDR3, as DNA: TGCGCCAGCAGCCGCCTCCAGGGTCAGAACACTGAAGCTTTCTTT. This translates into CASSRLQGQNTEAFF. J is TRBJ1-1 and V is TRBV5-1; D possibly corresponds to TRBD1 (5 bases). The CDR3 is made up of 15 amino acids. V lost 4 bases to trimming and J lost 1 base, with 14 bases between them. Germline CDR1 reads SGHRS; CDR2 reads YFSETQ.

The chain is built from TRBV30 and TRBJ2-7, with 13 bases identical to TRBD2. The CDR3 has 15 residues. Germline loops: CDR1 GTSNPN, CDR2 SVGIG (reference sequence). Trimming cost V 4 bases and J 2 bases; bases outside gene matches: 5. CDR3 sequence (DNA): TGTGCCTGGACCTGGACTAGCGGGAGTACCTACGAGCAGTACTTC. Translated: CAWTWTSGSTYEQYF.

J is TRBJ2-3 and V is TRBV28; no definite D call. CDR1 is MDHEN and CDR2 is SYDVKM in the germline V gene. The CDR3 sequence is 13 residues long. V was shortened by 5 bases and J by 5 bases, with 11 bases between the two germline ends. Here the CDR3 reads CASSDRWVDTQYF. The CDR3 coding sequence is TGTGCCAGCAGTGACCGATGGGTAGATACGCAGTATTTT.

The chain links TRBV2 to TRBJ1-4; 11 bases fit TRBD1. The V and J ends lost 10 bases and 5 bases, in that order; junction bases with no gene match: 6. The CDR3 contains 14 residues. CDR1 and CDR2 (germline): SNHLY, FYNNEI. CDR3 sequence (DNA): TGTGCCACCGGAGGACAGGGGGCGAATGAAAAACTGTTTTTT. Translated: CATGGQGANEKLFF.